Shown below are 28 T cell receptor beta chains from a single sample sequenced in a study of control samples from healthy donors and cancer patients. This table comes from immunoSEQ multiplex PCR, and its TCRdb copy is limited to in-frame clones, with some not included. This table has 130,000 or so clones, 70% to 90% appearing once. Sequenced sample: blood. The origin of the receptors is a man aged 50 to 59 in good health.

The chain is built from TRBV28 and TRBJ1-2, with 8 bases lining up with TRBD1. The CDR3 extends over 17 amino acids. The V gene end was trimmed by 6 bases and the J gene end by 4 bases; junction bases not matched to a gene: 16. The germline V gene encodes CDR1 MDHEN and CDR2 SYDVKM. CDR3 residues: CASSLDRVSGVLYGYTF. Here the CDR3 DNA reads TGTGCCAGCAGCCTGGACAGGGTCAGCGGGGTTCTCTATGGCTACACCTTC.

A single count supports this clone. This chain joins TRBV4-1 and TRBJ1-1, with D possibly matching TRBD1 (6 bases). CDR1 MGHRA and CDR2 YSYEKL come from the germline V gene. This CDR3 is built from 15 residues. The germline V and J ends were trimmed by 7 bases and 3 bases, with 18 bases remaining between them. CDR3 DNA: TGCGCCAGCAACCTCCGGTTCGGGGGCGACACTGAAGCTTTCTTT. This gives the protein CASNLRFGGDTEAFF.

This clone is a singleton in its sample. V and J are TRBV6-5 and TRBJ1-2; no clear D gene. This CDR3 region has 14 residues. Per the germline V gene, CDR1 is MNHEY and CDR2 is SVGAGI. V lost 5 bases to trimming and J lost 6 bases, with 16 bases between them. CDR3 residues: CASSPGPQHNGYTF. The DNA of the CDR3 is TGTGCCAGCAGTCCCGGACCCCAGCACAATGGCTACACCTTC.

J is TRBJ1-4 and V is TRBV9, with TRBD1 matching over 7 bases. Per the germline V gene, CDR1 is SGDLS and CDR2 is YYNGEE. The CDR3 is 15 residues long. The trim removed 4 bases at V and 3 bases at J, leaving 6 bases unmatched. CDR3 loop: CASSRRTGANEKLFF. The CDR3 coding sequence is TGTGCCAGCAGCCGCCGGACAGGCGCTAATGAAAAACTGTTTTTT.

The gene calls are TRBV28 and TRBJ2-2, with 9 nucleotides matching TRBD2. This CDR3 has 14 amino acids. The V and J ends lost 7 bases and 5 bases, in that order; junction bases with no gene match: 5. Germline values: CDR1 MDHEN, CDR2 SYDVKM. DNA for the CDR3: TGTGCCAGCAACCCGGCGGGGGGGACCGGGGAGCTGTTTTTT. Encoded protein: CASNPAGGTGELFF.

This clone was counted once. This sequence joins TRBV19 and TRBJ2-7; 9 positions agree with TRBD2. This CDR3 contains 13 residues. Germline V lookup: CDR1 LNHDA, CDR2 SQIVND (reference sequence). V shed 8 bases, J shed 1 base, and the junction held 3 bases outside the gene matches. CDR3 sequence reads: CASRLAGSYEQYF. The CDR3 nucleotides read TGTGCCAGTCGCCTAGCGGGATCCTACGAGCAGTACTTC.

V gene TRBV18 combines with J gene TRBJ2-3, with D unresolved. V dropped 3 bases and J dropped 6 bases, with 7 bases sitting between them. Per the germline V gene, CDR1 is KGHSH and CDR2 is LQKENI. This CDR3 contains 12 residues. The CDR3 protein is CASSPYYDTQYF. The CDR3 nucleotides are TGTGCCAGCTCACCCTACTATGATACGCAGTATTTT.

The gene calls are TRBV9 and TRBJ2-1; TRBD2 aligns across 9 bases. V was clipped by 1 base and J by 5 bases; unmatched bases: 7. The CDR3 is 16 residues long. Germline-derived CDR1 and CDR2 are SGDLS and YYNGEE. CDR3 amino acids: CASSVFGTSKNNEQFF. The CDR3 region has the DNA TGTGCCAGCAGCGTATTCGGGACTAGCAAGAACAATGAGCAGTTCTTC.

This rearrangement joins TRBV29-1 to TRBJ1-1; possible D gene TRBD1, 6 bases. The V gene lost 6 bases and the J gene lost 6 bases, with 23 bases spanning the gap. There are 15 residues in the CDR3. CDR1 is SQVTM, CDR2 ANQGSEA, per germline. CDR3 protein: CSVAPFRDMASEAFF. For the CDR3, the DNA is TGCAGCGTCGCTCCTTTCCGGGACATGGCCTCTGAAGCTTTCTTT. Using reference TRBV29-1 and TRBJ1-1 for the parts outside the CDR3, the full variable domain is SAVISQKPSRDICQRGTSLTIQCQVDSQVTMMFWYRQQPGQSLTLIATANQGSEATYESGFVIDKFPISRPNLTFSTLTVSNMSPEDSSIYLCSVAPFRDMASEAFFGQGTRLTVV.

The chain links TRBV12-3 or TRBV12-4 to TRBJ1-3; D not certain. V was pared by 4 bases and J by 4 bases, with 8 bases between. This CDR3 has 13 amino acids. The DNA of the CDR3 is TGTGCCAGCAGTTCCCCCAGGGGAAACACCATATATTTT. Its protein is CASSSPRGNTIYF.

The chain links TRBV2 to TRBJ2-3; a possible D gene is TRBD2 (6 bases). Deletions cut 4 bases from V and 0 bases from J, with 11 bases between. Germline V gene lookup returns CDR1 SNHLY and CDR2 FYNNEI. The CDR3 sequence is 15 residues long. The chain's CDR3 is CASSGEAVSTDTQYF. CDR3 nucleotides: TGTGCCAGCAGTGGGGAGGCGGTGAGCACAGATACGCAGTATTTT.

V usage is TRBV5-6 and J usage is TRBJ1-1; D is undetermined. CDR1 is SGHDT and CDR2 is YYEEEE in the germline V gene. V was trimmed by 4 bases and J by 2 bases, leaving 6 bases between them. This CDR3 region has 12 residues. CDR3 protein: CASSLINTEAFF. The CDR3 DNA reads TGTGCCAGCAGCCTCATAAACACTGAAGCTTTCTTT.

The rearrangement joins TRBV28 to TRBJ1-2, with TRBD1 as a possible D gene (5 bases). The CDR3 has 13 residues. Trimming stripped 3 bases from V and 2 bases from J, with 7 bases between. Per the germline V gene, CDR1 is MDHEN and CDR2 is SYDVKM. CDR3: CASSLEGNYGYTF. DNA for the CDR3: TGTGCCAGCAGTTTGGAGGGGAACTATGGCTACACCTTC.

This clone was recorded only once. This rearrangement joins TRBV30 to TRBJ2-7, with D hard to call. V gave up 2 bases and J gave up 0 bases, with 11 bases separating them. The CDR3 loop spans 14 amino acids. CDR1 and CDR2 (germline): GTSNPN, SVGIG (reference sequence). The CDR3 region is CAWSIHWSSYEQYF. In nucleotides, the CDR3 is TGTGCCTGGAGTATCCACTGGAGCTCCTACGAGCAGTACTTC.

The chain uses TRBV4-1 and TRBJ2-5; perhaps D is TRBD1 or TRBD2 (6 bases each). This CDR3 is 19 amino acids long. In germline, CDR1 is MGHRA, CDR2 YSYEKL. The germline V and J ends were trimmed by 2 bases and 2 bases, with 24 bases remaining between them. The CDR3 sequence: CASSQQGGLGGPSQETQYF. The CDR3 DNA follows: TGCGCCAGCAGCCAACAGGGTGGACTGGGGGGCCCATCGCAAGAGACCCAGTACTTC.

This chain links TRBV6-4 with TRBJ1-5; possibly TRBD1 for D (6 bases). CDR3 size: 18 residues. Trimming cost V 0 bases and J 5 bases, with 20 bases left between them. CDR1 and CDR2 (germline): MRHNA, SNTAGT. The CDR3 region has the DNA TGTGCCAGCAGTGACTCAGGGGGTCAGGGTAGGGAGTATCAGCCCCAGCATTTT. This sequence encodes CASSDSGGQGREYQPQHF.

The genes are TRBV29-1 and TRBJ2-3; TRBD1 matches at 7 bases. CDR3 length: 14 residues. The germline V gene encodes CDR1 SQVTM and CDR2 ANQGSEA. J lost 1 base, V lost 5 bases, and 6 bases had no gene match. The CDR3 sequence: CSVPRQGRTDTQYF. CDR3 coding DNA: TGCAGCGTTCCAAGACAGGGTCGCACAGATACGCAGTATTTT.

This clone was recorded once. V gene TRBV6-4 combines with J gene TRBJ1-5; the D is unclear. This CDR3 has 14 amino acids. V dropped 4 bases and J dropped 0 bases, with 7 bases sitting between them. CDR1 is MRHNA, CDR2 SNTAGT, per germline. The CDR3 is CASSADYSNQPQHF. The CDR3 DNA reads TGTGCCAGCAGTGCGGATTATAGCAATCAGCCCCAGCATTTT.

This sequence joins TRBV3-1 (or the pseudogene TRBV3-2) and TRBJ1-1; D is unclear. CDR3 size: 14 residues. V was cut by 5 bases and J by 1 base, with 11 bases left in between. The germline V gene has CDR1 LGHDT and CDR2 YNNKEL (reference sequence). CDR3 in amino acids: CASSDRPRNTEAFF. CDR3 in DNA: TGTGCCAGCAGCGATCGACCCAGGAACACTGAAGCTTTCTTT.

This chain connects TRBV5-1 to TRBJ1-2, with D uncertain. The CDR3 is made up of 12 amino acids. Germline V gene sequence: CDR1 SGHRS, CDR2 YFSETQ. V shed 2 bases and J shed 4 bases, with 6 bases lying between them. The CDR3 sequence is CASSFDFYGYTF. CDR3 DNA sequence: TGCGCCAGCAGCTTCGACTTCTATGGCTACACCTTC.

J is TRBJ2-3 and V is TRBV28, with 7 bases matching TRBD2. Germline-derived CDR1 and CDR2 are MDHEN and SYDVKM. V lost 6 bases, J lost 0 bases, and 9 bases stayed unmatched. This CDR3 contains 16 residues. The DNA for the CDR3 is TGTGCCAGCAGCGGGGGGTACGGGGCTAGCACAGATACGCAGTATTTT. Translation gives CASSGGYGASTDTQYF. The variable domain in full, with the rest retrieved from reference TRBV28 and TRBJ2-3, is DVKVTQSSRYLVKRTGEKVFLECVQDMDHENMFWYRQDPGLGLRLIYFSYDVKMKEKGDIPEGYSVSREKKERFSLILESASTNQTSMYLCASSGGYGASTDTQYFGPGTRLTVL.

This clone has only one observation. This chain connects TRBV27 to TRBJ1-5; D possibly corresponds to TRBD1 (6 bases). This CDR3 region has 15 residues. CDR1 MNHEY and CDR2 SMNVEV come from the germline V gene (reference sequence). V lost 5 bases and J 2 bases, leaving 13 bases between the germline ends. The CDR3 sequence: CASSRTAGGNQPQHF. The DNA for the CDR3 is TGTGCCAGCAGTAGGACAGCGGGGGGCAATCAGCCCCAGCATTTT.

The chain uses TRBV7-9 and TRBJ2-3; perhaps TRBD2 as D (5 bases). This CDR3 region has 13 residues. V gave up 1 base and J gave up 6 bases, with 8 bases separating them. CDR1 and CDR2 (germline): SEHNR, FQNEAQ (reference sequence). In nucleotides, the CDR3 is TGTGCCAGCAGCTTAGGAGGGTACGATACGCAGTATTTT. Translation gives CASSLGGYDTQYF.

The J gene is TRBJ1-2, the V gene TRBV6-5; D call uncertain. Trimming took 2 bases from V and 8 from J, leaving 12 bases between them. The CDR3 length is 13 residues. Germline CDR1 reads MNHEY; CDR2 reads SVGAGI. The CDR3 is CASSYGQNFGYTF. CDR3 DNA sequence: TGTGCCAGCAGTTACGGGCAGAACTTCGGCTACACCTTC.

Details on this clone: Germline is not matched at one junction end, which may reflect a read error. The V call is TRBV4-1, the J call TRBJ1-2, with a possible D match to TRBD1 (5 bases). This CDR3 spans 14 amino acids. Germline V gene sequence: CDR1 MGHRA, CDR2 YSYEKL. The CDR3 DNA reads as TGCGCCAGCAGCCAGGCCCAGGCGGGGGACCGCCGGCGGTTC. Protein product: CASSQAQAGDRRRF.

The chain joins TRBV19 to TRBJ2-5; 8 nucleotides line up with TRBD2. CDR1 is LNHDA and CDR2 is SQIVND in the germline V gene (reference sequence). J gave up 4 bases and V 4 bases, and 5 bases lay outside the gene matches. This CDR3 contains 14 residues. DNA for the CDR3: TGTGCCAGTAGTACCGGGGGGGCCAGAGAGACCCAGTACTTC. It translates to CASSTGGARETQYF.

CDR3 protein: CASSLMGTGNYEQYF. In DNA form, the CDR3 reads TGTGCCAGCAGCTTAATGGGGACAGGGAACTACGAGCAGTACTTC. V gene TRBV7-3 combines with J gene TRBJ2-7; 9 bases match TRBD1. Per germline, CDR1 SGHTA and CDR2 FQGTGA. Trimming took 1 base from V and 3 from J; bases not matched to a gene: 4. The CDR3 consists of 15 residues.

This clone was seen a few times. The rearrangement links TRBV19 to TRBJ2-7; D call uncertain. The CDR3 has 13 residues. The germline CDR1 and CDR2 sequences are LNHDA and SQIVND (reference sequence). V lost 3 bases to trimming and J lost 0 bases, with 6 bases between them. In DNA, the CDR3 is TGTGCCAGTAGTATTGGTTTCTCCTACGAGCAGTACTTC. This translates into CASSIGFSYEQYF. The entire variable domain, with the rest obtained from reference TRBV19 and TRBJ2-7, is as follows: DGGITQSPKYLFRKEGQNVTLSCEQNLNHDAMYWYRQDPGQGLRLIYYSQIVNDFQKGDIAEGYSVSREKKESFPLTVTSAQKNPTAFYLCASSIGFSYEQYFGPGTRLTVT.